This T cell receptor beta chain was sequenced in a study of shared clonotypes between healthy human individuals. Study-wide results and caveats: Represented diversity (both genetic and exposure-history) was limited by the small number of donors.

Naive CD8 populations comprised CD45RO-negative cells positively selected for CCR7, excluding terminally differentiated effector memory CD45RA+ cells. The donor population consisted of healthy HIV-negative adults with no recent acute infections or vaccinations. V was clipped by 4 bases and J by 1 base, with 11 bases between them. Looked up from germline, CDR1 is SGHNT and CDR2 is YYREEE (reference sequence). CDR3 length: 15 amino acids. Some clones are missing from TCRdb's copy, which holds only in-frame ones; the method was immunoSEQ multiplex PCR. The data hold millions of clones, with approximately 94% observed a single time. Comment on this clone: No antigen is known for it.

This clonotype was sampled from a man aged 18 to 35 in good health. This chain connects TRBV5-4 to TRBJ1-4; D may be TRBD1 (6 bases). The sequenced material came from naive CD8+ T cells sorted from blood. The CDR3 loop reads CASSTGQLTNEKLFF. The CDR3 DNA is TGTGCCAGCAGCACCGGACAGTTAACTAATGAAAAACTGTTTTTT.